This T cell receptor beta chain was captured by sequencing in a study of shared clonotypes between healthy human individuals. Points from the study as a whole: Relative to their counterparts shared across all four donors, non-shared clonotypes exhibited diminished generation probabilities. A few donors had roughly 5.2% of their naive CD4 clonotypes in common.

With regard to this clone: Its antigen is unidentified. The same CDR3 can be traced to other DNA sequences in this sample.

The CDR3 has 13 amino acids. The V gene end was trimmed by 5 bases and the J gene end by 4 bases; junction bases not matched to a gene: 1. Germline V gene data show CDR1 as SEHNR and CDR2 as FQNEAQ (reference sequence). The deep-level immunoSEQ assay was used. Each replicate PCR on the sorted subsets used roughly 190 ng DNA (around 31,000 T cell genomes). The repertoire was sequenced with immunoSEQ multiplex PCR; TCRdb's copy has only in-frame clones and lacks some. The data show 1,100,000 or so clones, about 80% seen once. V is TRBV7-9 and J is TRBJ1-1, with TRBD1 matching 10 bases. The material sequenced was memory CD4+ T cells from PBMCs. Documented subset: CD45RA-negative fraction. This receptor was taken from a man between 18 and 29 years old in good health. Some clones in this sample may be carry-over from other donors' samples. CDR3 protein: CASSRQGATEAFF. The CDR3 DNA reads TGTGCCAGCAGCCGACAGGGGGCCACTGAAGCTTTCTTT.